This T cell receptor beta chain stems from a study of T cells after yellow fever vaccination. Study details: In the case of low-cell-number fractions, SMART-Seq v4 Ultra Low Input was used for preparation.

V shed 7 bases and J 3 bases; nucleotides not matched to a gene: 5. The CDR3 covers 14 residues. Germline V CDR1 and CDR2: SGHTA, FQGNSA. Template switching with 5'RACE generated the TCR cDNA and added a universal primer site and UMIs. TCRdb reprocessed the 5' RACE reads via MiXCR and lists one record per CDR3 protein. This sample has more than 300,000 distinct CDR3 sequences; about 10% occur once, and the top ten carry about 3%. At least ten counts were recorded for this clonotype. This sequence joins TRBV7-2 and TRBJ2-2; TRBD1 agrees at 7 bases. Source: CD4+ T cells sorted from PBMCs, taken 45 days after the yellow fever booster vaccination. This clonotype was obtained from a man in his late teens or twenties who received the YFV17D yellow fever vaccine. The CDR3, as DNA: TGTGCCAGCACATTGGACAGGCACACCGGGGAGCTGTTTTTT. It specifies CASTLDRHTGELFF.